These T cell receptor beta chains were read from a single sample in a study of T cells after yellow fever vaccination. TCRdb itself ran the 5' RACE reads through MiXCR, one entry per CDR3 protein. Here the sample spans roughly 120,000 distinct CDR3 sequences, 7.2% being singletons. The material was CD4+ T cells sorted from PBMCs, obtained approximately 47 days after the first yellow fever vaccination. The receptors were sampled from a man aged 18 to 30 who received the YFV17D yellow fever vaccine. The CDR3 runs from the conserved cysteine through the conserved F or W. Fields, in order: D gene, V gene, CDR3 length, J gene, CDR3 protein. A D gene is named only where the DNA matches it firmly.

D: NA
V: TRBV5-1
length: 13
J: TRBJ2-7
CDR3: CASSTYSTYKQYF

D: NA
V: TRBV5-6
length: 15
J: TRBJ2-4
CDR3: CASSYFDRTLNIQYF

D: NA
V: TRBV4-2
length: 16
J: TRBJ1-4
CDR3: CASSHGGDPGYPKLFF

D: NA
V: TRBV4-1
length: 14
J: TRBJ2-3
CDR3: CASSAPGGPDTQYF

D: NA
V: TRBV5-4
length: 15
J: TRBJ1-6
CDR3: CASSLAGPGNSPLHF

D: NA
V: TRBV6-5
length: 14
J: TRBJ2-2
CDR3: CASKGPAYTGELFF

D: TRBD2
V: TRBV5-1
length: 18
J: TRBJ2-3
CDR3: CASTDLVDRGGRTDTQYF

D: TRBD2
V: TRBV7-3
length: 13
J: TRBJ2-1
CDR3: CASSLTTSGEQFF

D: TRBD2
V: TRBV6-5
length: 16
J: TRBJ2-3
CDR3: CASSYSGLSRGDTQYF

D: TRBD1
V: TRBV5-1
length: 15
J: TRBJ1-1
CDR3: CASSFGGQGNTEAFF

D: NA
V: TRBV11-1
length: 14
J: TRBJ1-3
CDR3: CASSLPETGNTIYF

D: TRBD1
V: TRBV10-3
length: 13
J: TRBJ2-7
CDR3: CATTGTGSYEQYF

D: NA
V: TRBV19
length: 14
J: TRBJ2-4
CDR3: CASSHDGTPDIQYF

D: NA
V: TRBV6-5
length: 14
J: TRBJ1-4
CDR3: CASSYRVPNEKLFF

D: NA
V: TRBV10-2
length: 13
J: TRBJ1-5
CDR3: CASSENREGAQHF